A single sample is the source of the 9 T cell receptor beta chains below, sequenced in a study of T cells in localized non-small cell lung cancer. Measured with immunoSEQ multiplex PCR; TCRdb has only the in-frame clones, and not every one. The repertoire holds about 54,000 clones, with under 85% as singletons. The source was peripheral blood, collected before any cancer treatment. These TCRs come from a female donor older than 55 with stage II squamous cell lung carcinoma.

The chain links TRBV7-2 to TRBJ1-3, with D unresolved. Germline-derived CDR1 and CDR2 are SGHTA and FQGNSA. The CDR3 sequence is 14 residues long. Trimming shortened V by 3 bases and J by 0 bases, and 6 bases separated the two germline ends. CDR3 bases: TGTGCCAGCAGCTTGAGGGCCTCTGGAAACACCATATATTTT. Its translation is CASSLRASGNTIYF.

For the CDR3, the DNA is TGTGCCAGCAGTTACACACGACAGGGCCAAGCCACTGAAGCTTTCTTT. This sequence encodes CASSYTRQGQATEAFF. V is TRBV6-5 and J is TRBJ1-1, with 7 bases fitting TRBD1. Germline V gene lookup returns CDR1 MNHEY and CDR2 SVGAGI. The length of the CDR3 is 16 residues. The V gene end was trimmed by 2 bases and the J gene end by 4 bases; junction bases not matched to a gene: 10.

The rearrangement links TRBV27 to TRBJ1-2, with 10 nucleotides matching TRBD1. The junction had 7 bases not matched to a gene; V was cut back by 5 bases and J by 7 bases. Looked up from germline, CDR1 is MNHEY and CDR2 is SMNVEV (reference sequence). CDR3 length: 14 residues. The CDR3 loop is CASSGQGVFGGYTF. CDR3 sequence (DNA): TGTGCCAGCAGTGGACAGGGGGTGTTTGGTGGCTACACCTTC.

The chain is built from TRBV6-1 and TRBJ1-2; 8 bases fit TRBD1. Trimming removed 6 bases from V and 7 bases from J; junction bases left unmatched: 7. Looked up from germline, CDR1 is MNHNS and CDR2 is SASEGT. CDR3 size: 13 residues. The CDR3 DNA is TGTGCCAGCAGACATGGACAGGGCGTTGGCTACACCTTC. It codes for CASRHGQGVGYTF.

In this sample, this clone turned up a few times. The CDR3 coding sequence is TGTGCCTGGAGTGTAACCGGGCGGCATGGCTACACCTTC. This sequence encodes CAWSVTGRHGYTF. This chain links TRBV30 with TRBJ1-2; D gene ambiguous. Trimming took 0 bases from V and 6 from J, leaving 11 bases between them. This CDR3 has 13 residues. CDR1 is GTSNPN, CDR2 SVGIG, per germline (reference sequence). Full variable domain (rest looked up from reference TRBV30 and TRBJ1-2): SQTIHQWPATLVQPVGSPLSLECTVEGTSNPNLYWYRQAAGRGLQLLFYSVGIGQISSEVPQNLSASRPQDRQFILSSKKLLLSDSGFYLCAWSVTGRHGYTFGSGTRLTVV.

The chain employs TRBV12-2 and TRBJ1-1. TRBV12-2 is reported as a pseudogene. This CDR3 is 14 amino acids long. CDR3 nucleotide sequence: TGTGCAAGTCGCTTAGAGGGGGGAACTTGGGAAGCTTTCTTT. As protein: CASRLEGGTWEAFF.

The V gene is TRBV2, the J gene TRBJ1-1, with TRBD1 matching over 8 bases. With 1 base clipped from V and 4 bases from J, the junction kept 11 bases outside the gene matches. This CDR3 is built from 17 residues. The germline gives CDR1 SNHLY, CDR2 FYNNEI. The CDR3 nucleotides read TGTGCCAGCAGTGAAGGGGGCAGGGGGCGAAAGGCCACTGAAGCTTTCTTT. Encoded protein: CASSEGGRGRKATEAFF.

This clone was recorded only once. The chain couples TRBV30 to TRBJ1-1; a possible D gene is TRBD1 (5 bases). V lost 6 bases to trimming and J lost 1 base, with 9 bases between them. CDR3 size: 12 residues. Per germline, CDR1 GTSNPN and CDR2 SVGIG (reference sequence). CDR3 DNA: TGTGCCTGCCGGGGGTCGAACACTGAAGCTTTCTTT. Translated: CACRGSNTEAFF. The variable domain in full, with the rest retrieved from reference TRBV30 and TRBJ1-1, is SQTIHQWPATLVQPVGSPLSLECTVEGTSNPNLYWYRQAAGRGLQLLFYSVGIGQISSEVPQNLSASRPQDRQFILSSKKLLLSDSGFYLCACRGSNTEAFFGQGTRLTVV.

The V call is TRBV18, the J call TRBJ1-4; D possibly corresponds to TRBD1 (5 bases). CDR1 is KGHSH and CDR2 is LQKENI in the germline V gene. The V and J ends lost 2 bases and 7 bases respectively, with 17 bases between them. This CDR3 has 16 residues. Here the CDR3 reads CASSPLTGTRGEKLFF. As DNA, the CDR3 is TGTGCCAGCTCACCATTGACCGGGACTCGTGGTGAAAAACTGTTTTTT.